A single TCR beta chain is shown here with its context. The record originates from a study of blood T cell repertoires in COVID-19. Study information: Samples came from the United States, Italy and Spain, spanning acute and convalescent COVID-19. PBMCs, B-cell-depleted T cells, or T cells were the source of the cDNA or gDNA that made up the material.

Libraries were prepared by immunoSEQ multiplex PCR; TCRdb keeps only in-frame clonotypes and omits some of them. This table has fewer than 180,000 clones, 80% to 90% appearing once. The receptor was derived from a man aged 65 to 85 with acute or convalescent COVID-19. The sample was peripheral blood.

CDR3 amino acids: CASSLVRGGGMNTEAFF. The CDR3 bases are TGCGCCAGCAGCTTGGTCAGGGGTGGGGGCATGAACACTGAAGCTTTCTTT. The V gene is TRBV5-1, the J gene TRBJ1-1, with D possibly being TRBD1 (6 bases). The germline V gene encodes CDR1 SGHRS and CDR2 YFSETQ. This CDR3 contains 17 residues. Trimming removed 0 bases from V and 0 bases from J, with 15 bases in between.